These T cell receptor beta chains were read from a single sample in a study of blood T cell repertoires in COVID-19. TCRdb's copy holds only in-frame clones and misses some; the assay was immunoSEQ multiplex PCR. In the table there are some 200,000 clones, about 87% of which are singletons. Specimen: peripheral blood. The receptors here all came from a woman under 30 who had recovered from COVID-19. Both conserved end residues are part of each CDR3. A D gene is named only where the DNA matches it firmly. Only part of the rows carry a size: once, few, many, or a class if the clone is expanded.

>TRBJ2-7|TRBV6-2/TRBV6-3|NA|NA
TGTGCCAGCAGTACACGGGGGTCGAGCTCCTACGAGCAGTACTTC
CASSTRGSSSYEQYF
>TRBJ2-7|TRBV11-2|NA|TRBD2
TGTGCCAGCAGCCCCGAGCCAGCGGGGGGCACCTACGAGCAGTACTTC
CASSPEPAGGTYEQYF
>TRBJ1-2|TRBV27|NA|NA
TGTGCCAGCAGTTTAATCTCCGCGTCGAGTGGCTACACCTTC
CASSLISASSGYTF
>TRBJ1-1|TRBV15|NA|NA
TGTGCCACCAGCAGCGGGAACACTGAAGCTTTCTTT
CATSSGNTEAFF
>TRBJ2-3|TRBV10-3|NA|NA
TGTGCCATCAAGACTACTGGCTATGGCACAGATACGCAGTATTTT
CAIKTTGYGTDTQYF
>TRBJ2-3|TRBV11-3|NA|TRBD1
TGTGCCAGCAGCTTAAGTACAGGGGGCACAGATACGCAGTATTTT
CASSLSTGGTDTQYF
>TRBJ2-3|TRBV11-1|once|TRBD2
TGTGCCAGCAGCTTAGCGGGACTAGCGGGGTCAGATACGCAGTATTTT
CASSLAGLAGSDTQYF
>TRBJ2-3|TRBV19|NA|NA
TGTGCCAGTAGTGGTGGGAGGTTTACAGATACGCAGTATTTT
CASSGGRFTDTQYF
>TRBJ2-7|TRBV2|NA|TRBD1
TGTGCCAGCCAGACAGGGTTAACCTACGAGCAGTACTTC
CASQTGLTYEQYF
>TRBJ1-1|TRBV5-1|NA|TRBD1
TGCGCCAGCAGCTTGGAGGGGACAGGGGGCACTGAAGCTTTCTTT
CASSLEGTGGTEAFF
>TRBJ1-1|TRBV2|NA|NA
TGTGCCAGCAGTGCTCTGGCATCGAGAGGTTTTGAAGCTTTCTTT
CASSALASRGFEAFF
>TRBJ1-2|TRBV27|NA|TRBD1
TGTGCCAGCAGTTTATCTGGGACAGGGAACGGCTACACCTTC
CASSLSGTGNGYTF
>TRBJ1-1|TRBV24-1|few|NA
TGTGCCACCAGTGACTCGGGTGGCACTGAAGCTTTCTTT
CATSDSGGTEAFF
>TRBJ1-4|TRBV2|NA|TRBD1
TGTGCCAGCAAAACCGGACAGGGAGGGAGTGAAAAACTGTTTTTT
CASKTGQGGSEKLFF
>TRBJ2-3|TRBV12-5|NA|TRBD1
TGTGCTAGTAGGACAGGGAGCACAGATACGCAGTATTTT
CASRTGSTDTQYF
>TRBJ2-1|TRBV19|NA|TRBD2
TGTGCCAGTAGCATTAGCGGGGGGATCTACAATGAGCAGTTCTTC
CASSISGGIYNEQFF
>TRBJ2-2|TRBV7-3|NA|NA
TGTGCCAGCAGCTTAACGTCGGCCGGGGAGCTGTTTTTT
CASSLTSAGELFF
>TRBJ2-5|TRBV6-2/TRBV6-3|NA|TRBD2
TGTGCCAGCAGTTTCGGACTAGCGGGGGGGACCCAGTACTTC
CASSFGLAGGTQYF
>TRBJ1-1|TRBV28|NA|NA
TGTGCCAGCAGTTTATTAGGGGATGAAGCTTTCTTT
CASSLLGDEAFF
>TRBJ2-1|TRBV4-3|NA|NA
TGCGCCAGCAGCCAAGATAAGACCACAGGGTGGTTCCATGAGCAGTTCTTC
CASSQDKTTGWFHEQFF
>TRBJ1-6|TRBV6-6|NA|NA
TGTGCCAGCAGTTACGGGGCAGGAGGGAAGGGATCACCCCTCCACTTT
CASSYGAGGKGSPLHF
>TRBJ1-3|TRBV2|NA|NA
TGTGCCAGCAAGACCGACAGCGATTCTGGAAACACCATATATTTT
CASKTDSDSGNTIYF
>TRBJ2-3|TRBV18|NA|TRBD2
TGTGCCAGCTCACTTCTAGCGGGAGCCTCAGATACGCAGTATTTT
CASSLLAGASDTQYF
>TRBJ1-5|TRBV7-2|NA|NA
TGTGCCAGCAGCTTAGTTGCGGGTCGCCAGCCCCAGCATTTT
CASSLVAGRQPQHF
>TRBJ1-2|TRBV30|NA|TRBD1
TGTGCCTGGAGGGGACAGGGGGAGGTTGGCTACACCTTC
CAWRGQGEVGYTF
>TRBJ1-2|TRBV21-1|NA|NA
TGTGCCAGCAGCCGGACGGGACAGGGAATCTTCGACTATGGCTACACCTTC
CASSRTGQGIFDYGYTF
>TRBJ2-1|TRBV18|NA|TRBD1
TGTGCCAGCTCACTGACAGGGGAGCGGGATGAGCAGTTCTTC
CASSLTGERDEQFF
>TRBJ2-1|TRBV19|once|TRBD1
TGTGCCAGTAGTATAGTAGGGGGCGCGTCTAATGAGCAGTTCTTC
CASSIVGGASNEQFF